The 9 T cell receptor beta chains reported below all come from one sample, sequenced in a study of T cell repertoires in cytomegalovirus infection. TCRdb called the reads again in MiXCR, with one record for every CDR3 protein. Of 150,000 to 200,000 distinct CDR3 sequences in the sample, 13% to 15% were seen once. Sequencing used PBMCs. These receptors originate from a human donor in good health (CMV status not recorded). Some clones in this sample may be carry-over from other donors' samples.

V gene TRBV7-6 combines with J gene TRBJ1-6, with 9 bases fitting TRBD1. Looked up from germline, CDR1 is SGHVS and CDR2 is FNYEAQ. V was pared by 6 bases and J by 9 bases, with 6 bases of the junction left unmatched. The length of the CDR3 is 14 residues. The CDR3 nucleotides read TGTGCCAGCAGTTCAACAGGGGGCGTTTCACCCCTCCACTTT. Encoded protein: CASSSTGGVSPLHF.

This clonotype has a count of ten or more. The chain carries TRBV7-2 and TRBJ2-3, with a tentative D call TRBD2 (6 bases). There are 14 residues in the CDR3. The germline V gene has CDR1 SGHTA and CDR2 FQGNSA. Trimming removed 2 bases at V and 5 bases at J, with 11 bases between. The CDR3: CASSLRGVGDTQYF. CDR3 DNA sequence: TGTGCCAGCAGCTTACGCGGGGTGGGAGATACGCAGTATTTT.

There are many counts of this clonotype. This chain uses TRBV7-2 with TRBJ2-7; no definite D call. The germline V and J ends were trimmed by 1 base and 2 bases, with 3 bases remaining between them. Germline V gene data show CDR1 as SGHTA and CDR2 as FQGNSA. CDR3 size: 12 residues. DNA of the CDR3: TGTGCCAGCAGCTTAGTGGCCTACGAGCAGTACTTC. Translated, it gives CASSLVAYEQYF.

The chain is built from TRBV12-3 or TRBV12-4 and TRBJ2-1; 12 positions match TRBD2. Trimming at V came to 4 bases and at J to 2 bases, leaving 0 bases not matched to a gene. This CDR3 spans 15 amino acids. The CDR3 protein is CASSSSGGAYNEQFF. CDR3 coding DNA: TGTGCCAGCAGTTCTAGCGGGGGGGCCTACAATGAGCAGTTCTTC.

This clonotype was recorded at least ten times. The rearrangement uses TRBV7-8 and TRBJ2-6, with D perhaps TRBD1 (6 bases). This CDR3 has 18 residues. Trimming removed 5 bases at V and 2 bases at J, with 19 bases between. Germline lookup yields CDR1 SGHVS and CDR2 FQNEAQ. CDR3 DNA: TGTGCCAGCAGCCCTTACAGGGTTCTGACTCCTGGGGCCAACGTCCTGACTTTC. It encodes CASSPYRVLTPGANVLTF.

This chain links TRBV12-3 or TRBV12-4 with TRBJ1-2; weak D call: TRBD1 (5 bases). The V gene lost 6 bases and the J gene lost 4 bases, with 12 bases spanning the gap. The CDR3 consists of 13 residues. The CDR3 spells CASRPGTLYGYTF. The CDR3 bases are TGTGCCAGCAGGCCCGGGACGCTCTATGGCTACACCTTC.

This rearrangement joins TRBV20-1 to TRBJ1-1; D is unresolved. Germline CDR1 and CDR2: DFQATT and SNEGSKA (reference sequence). CDR3 length equals 10 residues. The V end lost 3 bases, the J end lost 8 bases, and 7 bases lay between the germline ends. CDR3 sequence reads: CSASTNEAFF. CDR3 sequence (DNA): TGCAGTGCTAGTACCAACGAAGCTTTCTTT.

This clonotype was observed at least ten times. This chain connects TRBV6-2 or TRBV6-3 to TRBJ1-1; 7 nucleotides line up with TRBD1. The CDR3 is 16 amino acids. Germline CDR1 and CDR2: MNHEY and SVGEGT. The ends lost 1 base at V and 3 bases at J; junction bases unmatched: 8. The CDR3 DNA is TGTGCCAGCAGTTACTTAGTAGGGGGCGTGGACACTGAAGCTTTCTTT. Protein: CASSYLVGGVDTEAFF.

This chain joins TRBV7-9 and TRBJ2-7; 7 positions agree with TRBD1. After removal of 0 bases from V and 11 bases from J, the junction contained 10 bases not matched to a gene. Germline V lookup: CDR1 SEHNR, CDR2 FQNEAQ (reference sequence). The CDR3 loop spans 14 amino acids. The CDR3 here is CASSLAASRGREYF. The CDR3 nucleotides read TGTGCCAGCAGCTTAGCAGCCTCAAGGGGGCGGGAGTACTTC.